This T cell receptor (beta chain) was observed in a study of monozygotic twins with inflammatory bowel disease. Study outcomes and limitations: No single strong signal or clonotype associated with IBD was supported. The sharing of clonotypes with others was lower in IBD patients than in healthy twins, especially with disease activity.

Concerning this clonotype itself: The target antigen is unknown.

Whole blood supplied total RNA, and T cells were not sorted. The CDR3 is 16 residues long. Germline lookup yields CDR1 SGHDT and CDR2 YYEEEE. Researchers used template switching to add UMIs featuring a 6-nucleotide sample barcode. For each CDR3 protein, TCRdb gives one entry from its re-call of the 5' RACE reads, without DNA. This sample lists 310,000 or so distinct CDR3 sequences; its ten largest clones have roughly 2%. Sequenced input: blood. This chain connects TRBV5-6 to TRBJ1-1; there is no DNA to check the TCRdb D call of TRBD1. The TCR sequence derives from a human donor with ulcerative colitis or Crohn's disease, or a healthy co-twin of an affected twin (not recorded which). The CDR3 loop reads CASSTGQGRMNTEAFF.